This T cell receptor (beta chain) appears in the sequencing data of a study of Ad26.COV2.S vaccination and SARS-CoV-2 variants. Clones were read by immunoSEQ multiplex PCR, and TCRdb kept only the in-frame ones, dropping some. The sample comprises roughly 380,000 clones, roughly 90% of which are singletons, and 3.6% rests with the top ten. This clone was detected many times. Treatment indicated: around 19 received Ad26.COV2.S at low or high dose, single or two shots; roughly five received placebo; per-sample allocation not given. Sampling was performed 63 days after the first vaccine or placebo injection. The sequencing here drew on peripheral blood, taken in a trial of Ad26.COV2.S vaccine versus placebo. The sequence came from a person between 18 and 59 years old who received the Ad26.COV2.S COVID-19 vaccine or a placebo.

The CDR3 coding sequence is TGTGCCAGTAGTATCCGAGACGCTAACTATGGCTACACCTTC. It yields the protein CASSIRDANYGYTF. The chain recombines TRBV19 with TRBJ1-2; D is undetermined. The CDR3 loop spans 14 amino acids. Germline loops: CDR1 LNHDA, CDR2 SQIVND (reference sequence). Trimming shortened V by 3 bases and J by 0 bases, and 8 bases separated the two germline ends. Full variable domain (missing parts from reference TRBV19 and TRBJ1-2): DGGITQSPKYLFRKEGQNVTLSCEQNLNHDAMYWYRQDPGQGLRLIYYSQIVNDFQKGDIAEGYSVSREKKESFPLTVTSAQKNPTAFYLCASSIRDANYGYTFGSGTRLTVV.